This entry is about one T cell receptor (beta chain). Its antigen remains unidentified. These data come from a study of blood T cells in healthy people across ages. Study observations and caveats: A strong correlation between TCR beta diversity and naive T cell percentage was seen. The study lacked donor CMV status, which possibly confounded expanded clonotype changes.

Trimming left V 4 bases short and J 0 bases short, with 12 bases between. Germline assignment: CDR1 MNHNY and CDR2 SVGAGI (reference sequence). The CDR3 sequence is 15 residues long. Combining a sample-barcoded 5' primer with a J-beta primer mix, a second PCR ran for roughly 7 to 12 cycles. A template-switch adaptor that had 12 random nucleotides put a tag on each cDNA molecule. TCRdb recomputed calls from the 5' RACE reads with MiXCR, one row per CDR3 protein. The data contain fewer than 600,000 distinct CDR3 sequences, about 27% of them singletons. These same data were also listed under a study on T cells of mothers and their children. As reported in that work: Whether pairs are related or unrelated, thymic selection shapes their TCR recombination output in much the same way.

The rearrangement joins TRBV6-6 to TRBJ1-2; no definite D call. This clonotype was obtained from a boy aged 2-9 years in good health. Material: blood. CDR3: CASSLWEGSNYGYTF. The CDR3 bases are TGTGCCAGCAGTTTGTGGGAGGGCTCTAACTATGGCTACACCTTC.